This is a list of T cell receptor beta chains from one sample in a study of blood T cells in healthy people across ages. MiXCR, applied by TCRdb to the 5' RACE reads, yields one record per CDR3 protein. The sample lists around 1,000,000 distinct CDR3 sequences, 35% to 40% occurring once. The sequencing input was blood. The origin of the receptors is a man aged 18-30 years in good health. Each CDR3 is given with its conserved first and last residue. D genes are given only for firm matches. Clone size appears in some rows only: once, few, many, or a class for an expanded clone.

v_gene: TRBV2
j_gene: TRBJ2-3
abundance: .
len: 17
d_gene: .
CDR3aa: CASSALPPRSSTDTQYF
CDR3nt: TGTGCCAGCAGCGCCTTGCCCCCAAGATCTAGCACAGATACGCAGTATTTT

v_gene: TRBV2
j_gene: TRBJ1-5
abundance: .
len: 14
d_gene: .
CDR3aa: CASTTMGYNQPQHF
CDR3nt: TGTGCCAGCACTACAATGGGGTACAATCAGCCCCAGCATTTT

v_gene: TRBV2
j_gene: TRBJ1-1
abundance: few
len: 12
d_gene: .
CDR3aa: CASSELGRGAFF
CDR3nt: TGTGCCAGCAGTGAACTGGGACGTGGAGCTTTCTTT

v_gene: TRBV4-3
j_gene: TRBJ2-4
abundance: many
len: 12
d_gene: .
CDR3aa: CASSQDRNIQYF
CDR3nt: TGCGCCAGCAGCCAAGATCGAAACATTCAGTACTTC

v_gene: TRBV12-3/TRBV12-4
j_gene: TRBJ2-1
abundance: .
len: 17
d_gene: .
CDR3aa: CASSQPTGPDPYNEQFF
CDR3nt: TGTGCCAGCAGCCAGCCCACAGGGCCAGATCCCTACAATGAGCAGTTCTTC

v_gene: TRBV12-3/TRBV12-4
j_gene: TRBJ2-3
abundance: once
len: 15
d_gene: .
CDR3aa: CASSADTTGADAQYF
CDR3nt: TGTGCCAGCAGTGCGGACACTACTGGGGCAGATGCGCAGTATTTT

v_gene: TRBV29-1
j_gene: TRBJ1-2
abundance: few
len: 13
d_gene: .
CDR3aa: CSVEAQAGAGYTF
CDR3nt: TGCAGCGTTGAGGCCCAGGCAGGGGCGGGCTACACCTTC

v_gene: TRBV12-3/TRBV12-4
j_gene: TRBJ2-7
abundance: .
len: 16
d_gene: TRBD2
CDR3aa: CASSFALSGGNNEQYF
CDR3nt: TGTGCCAGCAGTTTCGCGCTTAGCGGGGGAAACAATGAGCAGTACTTC

v_gene: TRBV20-1
j_gene: TRBJ2-7
abundance: few
len: 12
d_gene: TRBD1
CDR3aa: CSAHDRAYEQYF
CDR3nt: TGCAGTGCTCATGACAGGGCCTACGAGCAGTACTTC

v_gene: TRBV7-9
j_gene: TRBJ2-1
abundance: .
len: 15
d_gene: .
CDR3aa: CASSTHGQFPNEQFF
CDR3nt: TGTGCCAGCAGCACCCACGGACAATTCCCCAATGAGCAGTTCTTC

v_gene: TRBV7-2
j_gene: TRBJ1-6
abundance: .
len: 14
d_gene: TRBD1
CDR3aa: CASSLDRVGPPLHF
CDR3nt: TGTGCCAGCAGCTTGGACAGGGTTGGTCCACCCCTCCACTTT

v_gene: TRBV6-2/TRBV6-3
j_gene: TRBJ1-2
abundance: .
len: 13
d_gene: .
CDR3aa: CASSDRAQRGYTF
CDR3nt: TGTGCCAGCAGCGACCGGGCACAGAGAGGCTACACCTTC

v_gene: TRBV28
j_gene: TRBJ1-6
abundance: few
len: 15
d_gene: .
CDR3aa: CASSPADRDNSPLHF
CDR3nt: TGTGCCAGCAGTCCAGCGGACCGAGATAATTCACCCCTCCACTTT

v_gene: TRBV20-1
j_gene: TRBJ2-3
abundance: many
len: 13
d_gene: TRBD1
CDR3aa: CSAWTGSTDTQYF
CDR3nt: TGCAGTGCTTGGACAGGGTCGACAGATACGCAGTATTTT

v_gene: TRBV27
j_gene: TRBJ2-5
abundance: .
len: 15
d_gene: TRBD2
CDR3aa: CASSPRTSGGSIQYF
CDR3nt: TGTGCCAGCAGTCCGCGGACTAGCGGGGGGTCCATACAGTACTTC

v_gene: TRBV20-1
j_gene: TRBJ2-4
abundance: .
len: 12
d_gene: TRBD1
CDR3aa: CSALTGGNIQYF
CDR3nt: TGCAGTGCTTTGACAGGGGGAAACATTCAGTACTTC

v_gene: TRBV6-6
j_gene: TRBJ1-4
abundance: few
len: 16
d_gene: TRBD1
CDR3aa: CASSYLLPGGDEKLFF
CDR3nt: TGTGCCAGCAGTTACCTCCTCCCAGGGGGGGATGAAAAACTGTTTTTT

v_gene: TRBV2
j_gene: TRBJ2-3
abundance: .
len: 12
d_gene: .
CDR3aa: CASVQVTDTPYF
CDR3nt: TGTGCCAGCGTGCAGGTCACAGATACGCCGTATTTT

v_gene: TRBV4-2
j_gene: TRBJ2-3
abundance: few
len: 16
d_gene: TRBD2
CDR3aa: CASSSRTSGVTDTQYF
CDR3nt: TGTGCCAGCAGCTCACGGACTAGCGGGGTCACAGATACGCAGTATTTT